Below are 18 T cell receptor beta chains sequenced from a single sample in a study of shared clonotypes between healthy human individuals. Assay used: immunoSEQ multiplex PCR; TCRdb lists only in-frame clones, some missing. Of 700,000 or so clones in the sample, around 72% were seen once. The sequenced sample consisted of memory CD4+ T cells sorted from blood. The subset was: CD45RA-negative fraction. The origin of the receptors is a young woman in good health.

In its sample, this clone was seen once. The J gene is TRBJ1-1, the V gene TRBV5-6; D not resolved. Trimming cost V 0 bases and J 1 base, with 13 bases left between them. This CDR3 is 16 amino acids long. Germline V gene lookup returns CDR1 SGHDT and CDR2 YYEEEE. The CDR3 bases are TGTGCCAGCAGCTTGGCCCGAACAACATGGAACACTGAAGCTTTCTTT. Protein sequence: CASSLARTTWNTEAFF.

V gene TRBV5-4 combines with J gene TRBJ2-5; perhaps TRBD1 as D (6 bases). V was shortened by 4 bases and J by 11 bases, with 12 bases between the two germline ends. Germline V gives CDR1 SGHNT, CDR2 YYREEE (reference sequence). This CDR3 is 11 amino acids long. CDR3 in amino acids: CASSQQGRQYF. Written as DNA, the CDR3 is TGTGCCAGCAGCCAACAGGGTAGGCAGTACTTC.

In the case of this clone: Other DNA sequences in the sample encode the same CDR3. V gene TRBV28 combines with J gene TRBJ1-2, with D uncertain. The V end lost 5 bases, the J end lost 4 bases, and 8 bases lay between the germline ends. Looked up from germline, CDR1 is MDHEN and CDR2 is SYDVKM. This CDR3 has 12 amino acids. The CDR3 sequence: CASSLTLYGYTF. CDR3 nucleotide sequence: TGTGCCAGCAGTCTAACTCTCTATGGCTACACCTTC.

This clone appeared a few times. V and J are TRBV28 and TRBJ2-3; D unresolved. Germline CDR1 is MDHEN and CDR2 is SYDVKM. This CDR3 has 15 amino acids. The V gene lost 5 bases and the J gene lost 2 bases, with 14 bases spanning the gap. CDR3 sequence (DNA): TGTGCCAGCAGTGGCCCCAACACCTACACAGATACGCAGTATTTT. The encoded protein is CASSGPNTYTDTQYF.

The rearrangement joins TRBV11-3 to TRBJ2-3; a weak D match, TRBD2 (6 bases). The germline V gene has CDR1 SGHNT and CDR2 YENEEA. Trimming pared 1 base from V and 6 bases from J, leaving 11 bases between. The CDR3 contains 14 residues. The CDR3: CASSLVGGRDTQYF. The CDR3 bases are TGTGCCAGCAGCTTAGTGGGGGGAAGGGATACGCAGTATTTT.

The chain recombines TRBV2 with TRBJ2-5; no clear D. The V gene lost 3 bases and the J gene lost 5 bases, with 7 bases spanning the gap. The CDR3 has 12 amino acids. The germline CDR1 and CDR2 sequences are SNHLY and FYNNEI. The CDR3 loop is CASSDRSETQYF. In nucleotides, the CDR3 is TGTGCCAGCAGTGACCGTTCGGAGACCCAGTACTTC.

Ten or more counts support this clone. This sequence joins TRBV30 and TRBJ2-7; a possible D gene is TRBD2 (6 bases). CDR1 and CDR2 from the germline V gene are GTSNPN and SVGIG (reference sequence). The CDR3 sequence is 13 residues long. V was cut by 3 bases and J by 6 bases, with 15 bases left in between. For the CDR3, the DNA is TGTGCCTGGAGGGTTGCGGGACGCGGCGAGCAGTACTTC. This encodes CAWRVAGRGEQYF. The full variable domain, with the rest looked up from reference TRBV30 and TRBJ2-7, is SQTIHQWPATLVQPVGSPLSLECTVEGTSNPNLYWYRQAAGRGLQLLFYSVGIGQISSEVPQNLSASRPQDRQFILSSKKLLLSDSGFYLCAWRVAGRGEQYFGPGTRLTVT.

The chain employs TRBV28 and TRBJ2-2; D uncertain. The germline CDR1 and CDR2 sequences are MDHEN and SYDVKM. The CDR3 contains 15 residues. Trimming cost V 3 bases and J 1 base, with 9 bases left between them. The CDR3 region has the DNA TGTGCCAGCAGTTTTCAACTTTTGAACACCGGGGAGCTGTTTTTT. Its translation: CASSFQLLNTGELFF.

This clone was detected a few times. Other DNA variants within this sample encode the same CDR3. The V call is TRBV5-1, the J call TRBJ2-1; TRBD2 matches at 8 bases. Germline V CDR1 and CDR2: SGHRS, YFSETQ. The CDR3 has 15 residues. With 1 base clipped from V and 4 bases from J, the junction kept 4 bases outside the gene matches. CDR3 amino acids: CASSLSSGGYNEQFF. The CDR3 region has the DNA TGCGCCAGCAGCTTGTCGAGCGGGGGTTACAATGAGCAGTTCTTC.

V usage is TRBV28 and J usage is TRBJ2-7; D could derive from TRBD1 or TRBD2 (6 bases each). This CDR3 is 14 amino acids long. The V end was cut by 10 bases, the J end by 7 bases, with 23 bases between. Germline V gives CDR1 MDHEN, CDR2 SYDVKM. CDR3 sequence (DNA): TGTGCCACCGACCGACAGGCAGTGGAGGGGGAGCAGTACTTC. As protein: CATDRQAVEGEQYF.

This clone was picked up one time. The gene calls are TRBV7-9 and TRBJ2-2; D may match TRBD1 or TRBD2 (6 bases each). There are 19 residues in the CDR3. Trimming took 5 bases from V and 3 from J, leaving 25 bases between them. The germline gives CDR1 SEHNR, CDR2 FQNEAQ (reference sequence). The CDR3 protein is CASSLQRGGRVYDTGELFF. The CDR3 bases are TGTGCCAGCAGCCTTCAACGTGGGGGGCGCGTTTACGACACCGGGGAGCTGTTTTTT.

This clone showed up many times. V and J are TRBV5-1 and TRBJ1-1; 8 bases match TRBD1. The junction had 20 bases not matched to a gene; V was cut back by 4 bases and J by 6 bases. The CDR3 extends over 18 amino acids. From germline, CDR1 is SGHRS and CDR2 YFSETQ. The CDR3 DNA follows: TGCGCCAGCAGCGCTATTCCAGGGGGCCCGACTTCGGCGGCTGAAGCTTTCTTT. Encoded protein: CASSAIPGGPTSAAEAFF.

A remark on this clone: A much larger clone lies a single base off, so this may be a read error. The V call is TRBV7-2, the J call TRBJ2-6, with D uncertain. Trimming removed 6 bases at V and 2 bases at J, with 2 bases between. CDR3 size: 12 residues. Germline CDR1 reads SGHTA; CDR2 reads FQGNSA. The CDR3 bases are TGTGCCAGCAGGGCTGGGGCCAACGTCCTGACTTTC. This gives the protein CASRAGANVLTF. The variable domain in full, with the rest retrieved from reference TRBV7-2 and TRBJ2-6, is GAGVSQSPSNKVTEKGKDVELRCDPISGHTALYWYRQSLGQGLEFLIYFQGNSAPDKSGLPSDRFSAERTGGSVSTLTIQRTQQEDSAVYLCASRAGANVLTFGAGSRLTVL.

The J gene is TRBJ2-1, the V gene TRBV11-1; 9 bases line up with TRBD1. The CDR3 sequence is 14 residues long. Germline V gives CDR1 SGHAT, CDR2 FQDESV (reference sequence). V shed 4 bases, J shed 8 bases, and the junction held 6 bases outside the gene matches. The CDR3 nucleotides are TGTGCCAGCAGCTCCGGACAGGGGACCGATGAGCAGTTCTTC. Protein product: CASSSGQGTDEQFF.

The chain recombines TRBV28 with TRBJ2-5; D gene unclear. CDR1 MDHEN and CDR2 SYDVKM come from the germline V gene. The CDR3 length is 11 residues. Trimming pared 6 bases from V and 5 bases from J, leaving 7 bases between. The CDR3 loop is CASRFLETQYF. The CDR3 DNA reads TGTGCCAGCAGATTTTTGGAGACCCAGTACTTC.

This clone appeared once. The CDR3 nucleotides are TGTGCCAGCAGCCCCAGACTACAGGGAGGTTGGCTAGGTGACGAAAACACTGAAGCTTTCTTT. This translates into CASSPRLQGGWLGDENTEAFF. The chain has TRBV7-8 and TRBJ1-1; TRBD1 is a possible D gene (6 bases). The V gene's germline CDR1 is SGHVS and CDR2 FQNEAQ. The CDR3 runs 21 residues. Trimming left V 5 bases short and J 2 bases short, with 33 bases between. Full variable domain (missing parts from reference TRBV7-8 and TRBJ1-1): GAGVSQSPRYKVAKRGQDVALRCDPISGHVSLFWYQQALGQGPEFLTYFQNEAQLDKSGLPSDRFFAERPEGSVSTLKIQRTQQEDSAVYLCASSPRLQGGWLGDENTEAFFGQGTRLTVV.

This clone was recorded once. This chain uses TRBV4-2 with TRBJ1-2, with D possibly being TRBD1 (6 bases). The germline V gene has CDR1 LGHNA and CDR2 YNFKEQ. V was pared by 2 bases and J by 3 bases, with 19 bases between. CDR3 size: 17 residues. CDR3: CASSQTLETGLDYGYTF. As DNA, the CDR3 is TGTGCCAGCAGCCAAACCCTTGAGACAGGCTTAGACTATGGCTACACCTTC.

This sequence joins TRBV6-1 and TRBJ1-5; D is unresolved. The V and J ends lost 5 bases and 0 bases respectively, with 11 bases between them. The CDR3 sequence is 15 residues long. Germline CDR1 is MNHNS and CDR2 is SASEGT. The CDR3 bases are TGTGCCAGCAGTCGGAGGCCAGATAGCAATCAGCCCCAGCATTTT. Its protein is CASSRRPDSNQPQHF.